This record concerns one T cell receptor beta chain sequence. Its antigen is unidentified. This sample was included in a study of shared clonotypes between healthy human individuals. As for the study in general: In total, the donors were two women and a few men aged 18 to 49. Study outcomes and limitations: Having only a few donors restricted how much genetic and exposure-history diversity was captured. Non-shared clonotypes had lower generation probabilities than clonotypes shared by all four sorted-subset donors.

An assay was performed, and its level was deep. Libraries were prepared by immunoSEQ multiplex PCR; TCRdb keeps only in-frame clonotypes and omits some of them. The table has around 1.6 million clones, 95% to 99% seen once. This CDR3 spans 19 amino acids. Germline V gives CDR1 LGHNA, CDR2 YSLEER. V lost 4 bases, J lost 3 bases, and 15 bases stayed unmatched. The sample consisted of naive CD4+ T cells sorted from blood. Subset in this sample: CD45RA+ positively selected. This chain connects TRBV4-3 to TRBJ2-6, with 7 bases fitting TRBD2. The origin of this receptor is a man aged 30 to 39 in good health. The CDR3 bases are TGCGCCAGCAGCCTATCCCAAGGAGCGGGACGACTTGGGGCCAACGTCCTGACTTTC. As protein: CASSLSQGAGRLGANVLTF.